The sequence of this T cell receptor beta chain was determined in a study of T cell clones after liver transplantation. About the research overall: Tolerant meant at least one year fully off immunosuppression without liver enzymes above twice normal.

The trim removed 6 bases at V and 5 bases at J, leaving 3 bases unmatched. The V gene's germline CDR1 is DFQATT and CDR2 SNEGSKA (reference sequence). This CDR3 comprises 11 residues. Profiling relied on immunoSEQ multiplex PCR, and the TCRdb table lists in-frame clones only, not all of them. Of 45,000 to 60,000 clones in the sample, less than 85% were seen once. The chain uses TRBV20-1 and TRBJ1-1, with 7 bases fitting TRBD1. This receptor was identified in a human patient who received a liver transplant. The graft donor may be the source of some T cells. Sequenced here: CD4+ T cells from blood, sampled at the approximately 16-month timepoint. CDR3 bases: TGCAGTGCCTGGGACAGTACTGAAGCTTTCTTT. It yields the protein CSAWDSTEAFF.